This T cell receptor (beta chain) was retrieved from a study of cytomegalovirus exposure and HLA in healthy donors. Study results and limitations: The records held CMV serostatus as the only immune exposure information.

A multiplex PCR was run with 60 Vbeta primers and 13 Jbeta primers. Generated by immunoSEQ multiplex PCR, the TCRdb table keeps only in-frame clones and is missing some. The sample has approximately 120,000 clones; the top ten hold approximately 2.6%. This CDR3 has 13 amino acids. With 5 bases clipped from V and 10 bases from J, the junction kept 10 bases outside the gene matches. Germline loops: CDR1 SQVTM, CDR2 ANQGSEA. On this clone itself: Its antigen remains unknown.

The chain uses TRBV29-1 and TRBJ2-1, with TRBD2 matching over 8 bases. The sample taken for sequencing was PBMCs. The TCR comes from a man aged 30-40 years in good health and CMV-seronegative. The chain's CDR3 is CSVFGQTSVEQFF. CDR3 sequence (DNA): TGCAGCGTTTTTGGACAGACTAGCGTGGAGCAGTTCTTC.